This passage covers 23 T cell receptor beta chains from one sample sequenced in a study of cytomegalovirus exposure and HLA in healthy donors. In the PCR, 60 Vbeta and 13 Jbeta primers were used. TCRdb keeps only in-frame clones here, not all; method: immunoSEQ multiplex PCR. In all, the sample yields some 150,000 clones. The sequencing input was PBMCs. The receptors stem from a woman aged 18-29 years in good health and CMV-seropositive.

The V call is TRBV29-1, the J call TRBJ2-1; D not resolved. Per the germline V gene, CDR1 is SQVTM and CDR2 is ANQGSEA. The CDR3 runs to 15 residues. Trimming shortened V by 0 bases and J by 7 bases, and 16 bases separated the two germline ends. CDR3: CSVEEQSPLSNEQFF. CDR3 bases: TGCAGCGTTGAAGAACAGTCCCCGCTGAGTAATGAGCAGTTCTTC.

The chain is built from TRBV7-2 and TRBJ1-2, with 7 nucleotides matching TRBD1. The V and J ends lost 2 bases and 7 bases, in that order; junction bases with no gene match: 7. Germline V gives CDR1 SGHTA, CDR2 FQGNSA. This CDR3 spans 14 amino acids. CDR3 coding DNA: TGTGCCAGCAGCTTAACAGGGACAGTACTTGGCTACACCTTC. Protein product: CASSLTGTVLGYTF.

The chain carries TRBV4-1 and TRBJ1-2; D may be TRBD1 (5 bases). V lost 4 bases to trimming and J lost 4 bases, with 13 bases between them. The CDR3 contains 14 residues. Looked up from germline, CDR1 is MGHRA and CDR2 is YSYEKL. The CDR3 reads CASSPAADSYGYTF. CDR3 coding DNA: TGCGCCAGCAGCCCTGCTGCCGACAGCTATGGCTACACCTTC.

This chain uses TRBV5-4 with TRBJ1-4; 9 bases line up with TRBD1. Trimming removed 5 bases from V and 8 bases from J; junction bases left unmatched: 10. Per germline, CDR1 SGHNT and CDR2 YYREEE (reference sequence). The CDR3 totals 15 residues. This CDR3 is CASSFGGQGVEKLFF. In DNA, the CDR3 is TGTGCCAGCAGTTTCGGGGGACAGGGCGTAGAAAAACTGTTTTTT.

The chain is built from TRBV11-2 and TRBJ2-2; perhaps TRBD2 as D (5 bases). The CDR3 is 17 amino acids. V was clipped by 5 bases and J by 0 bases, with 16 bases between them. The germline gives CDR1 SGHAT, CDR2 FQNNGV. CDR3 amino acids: CASSRGPSPSNTGELFF. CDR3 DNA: TGTGCCAGCAGCCGCGGCCCTAGCCCTTCGAACACCGGGGAGCTGTTTTTT.

This CDR3 reads CASSQGGQYDTEAFF. Written as DNA, the CDR3 is TGCGCCAGCAGTCAAGGGGGACAGTACGACACTGAAGCTTTCTTT. The chain recombines TRBV5-1 with TRBJ1-1, with 7 bases fitting TRBD1. The V segment lost 5 bases and the J segment 3 bases; nucleotides outside the gene matches: 10. CDR1 is SGHRS and CDR2 is YFSETQ in the germline V gene. The CDR3 totals 15 residues.

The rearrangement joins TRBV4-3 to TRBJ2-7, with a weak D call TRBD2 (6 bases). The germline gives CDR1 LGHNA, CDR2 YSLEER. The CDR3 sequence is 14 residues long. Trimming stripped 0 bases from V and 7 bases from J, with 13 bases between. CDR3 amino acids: CASSQDTGRREQYF. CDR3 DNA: TGCGCCAGCAGCCAAGATACGGGGAGGAGGGAGCAGTACTTC.

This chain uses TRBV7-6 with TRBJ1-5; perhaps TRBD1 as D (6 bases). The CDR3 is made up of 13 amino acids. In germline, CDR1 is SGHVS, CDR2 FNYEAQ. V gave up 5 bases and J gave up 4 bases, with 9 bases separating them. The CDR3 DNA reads TGTGCCAGCAGCCCCACAGGGAATCAGCCCCAGCATTTT. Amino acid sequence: CASSPTGNQPQHF.

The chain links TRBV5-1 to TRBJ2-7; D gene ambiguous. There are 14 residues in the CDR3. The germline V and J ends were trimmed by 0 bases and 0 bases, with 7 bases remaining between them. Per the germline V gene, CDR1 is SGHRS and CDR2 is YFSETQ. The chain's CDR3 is CASSLEPNSYEQYF. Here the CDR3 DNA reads TGCGCCAGCAGCTTGGAGCCAAACTCCTACGAGCAGTACTTC.

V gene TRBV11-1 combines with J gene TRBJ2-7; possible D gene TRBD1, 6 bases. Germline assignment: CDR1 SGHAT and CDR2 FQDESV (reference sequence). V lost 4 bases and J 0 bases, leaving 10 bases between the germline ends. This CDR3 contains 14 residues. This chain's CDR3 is CASSWTVSSYEQYF. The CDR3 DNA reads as TGTGCCAGCAGCTGGACAGTGAGCTCCTACGAGCAGTACTTC.

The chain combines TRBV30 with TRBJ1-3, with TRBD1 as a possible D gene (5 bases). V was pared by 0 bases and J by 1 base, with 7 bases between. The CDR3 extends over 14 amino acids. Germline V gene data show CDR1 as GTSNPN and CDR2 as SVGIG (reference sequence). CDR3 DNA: TGTGCCTGGAGTGTACCAGGGTCTGGAAACACCATATATTTT. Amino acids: CAWSVPGSGNTIYF.

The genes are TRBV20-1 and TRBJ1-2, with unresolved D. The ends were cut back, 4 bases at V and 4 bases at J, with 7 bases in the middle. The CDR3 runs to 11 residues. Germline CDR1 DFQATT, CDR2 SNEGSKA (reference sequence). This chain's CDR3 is CSATSGYGYTF. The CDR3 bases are TGCAGTGCTACCTCCGGCTATGGCTACACCTTC.

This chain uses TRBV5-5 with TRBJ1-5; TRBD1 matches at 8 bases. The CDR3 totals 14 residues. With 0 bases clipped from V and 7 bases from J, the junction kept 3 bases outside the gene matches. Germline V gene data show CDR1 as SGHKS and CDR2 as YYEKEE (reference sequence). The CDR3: CASSLGTGRQPQHF. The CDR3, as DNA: TGTGCCAGCAGCTTGGGGACAGGGAGACAGCCCCAGCATTTT. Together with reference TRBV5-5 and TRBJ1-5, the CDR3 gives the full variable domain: DAGVTQSPTHLIKTRGQQVTLRCSPISGHKSVSWYQQVLGQGPQFIFQYYEKEERGRGNFPDRFSARQFPNYSSELNVNALLLGDSALYLCASSLGTGRQPQHFGDGTRLSIL.

As DNA, the CDR3 is TGTGCCACCAGCACCGGACTAGCGGGCCCCACCGGGGAGCTGTTTTTT. This encodes CATSTGLAGPTGELFF. The chain links TRBV15 to TRBJ2-2, with 11 bases aligning to TRBD2. The V gene's germline CDR1 is LNHNV and CDR2 YYDKDF (reference sequence). V dropped 4 bases and J dropped 4; count of bases not matched to a gene: 5. The CDR3 is made up of 16 amino acids.

CDR3 DNA: TGTGCCATCACGAGACAGGTCAACACTGAAGCTTTCTTT. Its protein product is CAITRQVNTEAFF. The chain recombines TRBV10-3 with TRBJ1-1; D perhaps matches TRBD1 (6 bases). CDR3 length equals 13 residues. Between the trimmed V and J ends, which lost 7 bases and 2 bases, there was a span of 11 bases. Germline V gene lookup returns CDR1 ENHRY and CDR2 SYGVKD.

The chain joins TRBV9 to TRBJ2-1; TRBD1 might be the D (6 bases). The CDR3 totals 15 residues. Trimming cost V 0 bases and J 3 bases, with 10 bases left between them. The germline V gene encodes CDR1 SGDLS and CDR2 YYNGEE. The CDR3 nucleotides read TGTGCCAGCAGCGTAGGAGGCAGGGGCTACAATGAGCAGTTCTTC. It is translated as CASSVGGRGYNEQFF.

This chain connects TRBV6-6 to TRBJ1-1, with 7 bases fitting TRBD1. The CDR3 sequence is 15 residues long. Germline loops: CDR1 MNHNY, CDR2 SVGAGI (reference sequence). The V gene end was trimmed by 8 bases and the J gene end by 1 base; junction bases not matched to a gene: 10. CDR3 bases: TGTGCCAGCTCACAACCGGACAGGACGAACACTGAAGCTTTCTTT. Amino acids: CASSQPDRTNTEAFF.

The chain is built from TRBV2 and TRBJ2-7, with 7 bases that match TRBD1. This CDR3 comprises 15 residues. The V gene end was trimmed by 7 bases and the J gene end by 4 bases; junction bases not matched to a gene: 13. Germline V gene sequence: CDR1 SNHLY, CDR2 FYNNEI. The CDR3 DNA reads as TGTGCCAGCACCATTCGGACAGGATTAATTTACGAGCAGTACTTC. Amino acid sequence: CASTIRTGLIYEQYF.

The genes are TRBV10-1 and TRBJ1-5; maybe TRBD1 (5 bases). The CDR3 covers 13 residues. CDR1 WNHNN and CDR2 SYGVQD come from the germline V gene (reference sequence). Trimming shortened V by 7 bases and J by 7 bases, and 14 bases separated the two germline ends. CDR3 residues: CASTLQGWQPQHF. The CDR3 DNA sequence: TGCGCCAGCACACTGCAGGGTTGGCAGCCCCAGCATTTT.

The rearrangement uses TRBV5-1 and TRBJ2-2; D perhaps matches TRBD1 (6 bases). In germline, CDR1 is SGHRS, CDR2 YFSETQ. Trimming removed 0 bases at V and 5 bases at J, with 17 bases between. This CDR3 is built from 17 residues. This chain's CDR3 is CASSLEFQGFRTGELFF. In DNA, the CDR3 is TGCGCCAGCAGCTTGGAATTCCAGGGGTTCAGGACCGGGGAGCTGTTTTTT.

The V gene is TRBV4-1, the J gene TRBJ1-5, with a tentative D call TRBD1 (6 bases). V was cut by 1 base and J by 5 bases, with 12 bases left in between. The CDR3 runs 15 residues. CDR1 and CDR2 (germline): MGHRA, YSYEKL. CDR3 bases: TGCGCCAGCAGCCAAGTATGGGGGGGCGATCAGCCCCAGCATTTT. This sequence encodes CASSQVWGGDQPQHF.

CDR3 bases: TGTGCCAGCAAATACAGGGTCGAGCAGTACTTC. Translated, it gives CASKYRVEQYF. The chain employs TRBV28 and TRBJ2-7; D is perhaps TRBD1 (6 bases). CDR1 and CDR2 (germline): MDHEN, SYDVKM. The V gene lost 7 bases and the J gene lost 6 bases, with 10 bases spanning the gap. The CDR3 runs 11 residues.

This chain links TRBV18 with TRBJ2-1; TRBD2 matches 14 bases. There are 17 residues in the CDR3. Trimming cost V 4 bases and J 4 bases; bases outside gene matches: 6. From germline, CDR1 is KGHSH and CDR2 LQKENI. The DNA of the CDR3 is TGTGCCAGCTCACAAATGACTAGCGGGGGGGCTTACAATGAGCAGTTCTTC. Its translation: CASSQMTSGGAYNEQFF.